The 14 T cell receptor beta chains below were found in one sample sequenced in a study of neoadjuvant anti-PD-1 for oral cavity cancer. Sample time point: after neoadjuvant nivolumab, at surgical resection. The table came from immunoSEQ multiplex PCR; TCRdb's copy has only in-frame clones and leaves some out. This sample yields about 12,000 clones, of which about 71% are seen a single time; roughly 2.7% belongs to the top ten. The sample was PBMCs, taken after nivolumab (anti-PD-1) treatment. Receptors originate from a person aged 35-79 years with oral cavity squamous cell carcinoma.

This clone occurred a few times. V is TRBV2 and J is TRBJ2-7; a weak D match, TRBD1 (7 bases). The CDR3 is 15 amino acids. The germline V and J ends were trimmed by 6 bases and 0 bases, with 15 bases remaining between them. CDR1 SNHLY and CDR2 FYNNEI come from the germline V gene. CDR3 protein: CASRSGGSVSYEQYF. CDR3 nucleotides: TGTGCCAGCAGATCAGGGGGGTCCGTCTCCTACGAGCAGTACTTC.

The genes are TRBV14 and TRBJ1-4; 10 nucleotides match TRBD1. Germline CDR1 SGHDN, CDR2 FVKESK. CDR3 length: 14 residues. V trimming: 3 bases; J trimming: 8 bases; junction bases outside the gene matches: 3. CDR3 in DNA: TGTGCCAGCAGCCAGACAGGGGGCTACGAAAAACTGTTTTTT. Its protein product is CASSQTGGYEKLFF.

The gene calls are TRBV6-6 and TRBJ2-1; D might be TRBD2 (5 bases). Trimming took 6 bases from V and 4 from J, leaving 7 bases between them. CDR3 length equals 12 residues. Per germline, CDR1 MNHNY and CDR2 SVGAGI (reference sequence). CDR3: CASSRTYNEQFF. As DNA, the CDR3 is TGTGCCAGCAGCAGGACTTACAATGAGCAGTTCTTC.

This sequence joins TRBV5-5 and TRBJ1-2; 7 positions match TRBD1. V shed 4 bases, J shed 0 bases, and the junction held 18 bases outside the gene matches. Germline CDR1 and CDR2: SGHKS and YYEKEE (reference sequence). The CDR3 has 19 residues. CDR3 amino acids: CASSILPRDSPLANYGYTF. The DNA for the CDR3 is TGTGCCAGCAGCATCCTCCCCAGGGACAGCCCTTTAGCTAACTATGGCTACACCTTC.

V usage is TRBV10-3 and J usage is TRBJ1-4; D is possibly TRBD1 (5 bases). Trimming took 3 bases from V and 2 from J, leaving 10 bases between them. The CDR3 is 15 amino acids. CDR1 and CDR2 (germline): ENHRY, SYGVKD. The CDR3 nucleotides are TGTGCCATCAGTGATACAAGGGACACTAATGAAAAACTGTTTTTT. Translating it yields CAISDTRDTNEKLFF.

The genes are TRBV4-2 and TRBJ1-3; D is unclear. Trimming shortened V by 0 bases and J by 0 bases, and 9 bases separated the two germline ends. The CDR3 length is 16 residues. CDR1 LGHNA and CDR2 YNFKEQ come from the germline V gene. For the CDR3, the DNA is TGTGCCAGCAGCCAAGAGTTGTCTCGCTCTGGAAACACCATATATTTT. This sequence encodes CASSQELSRSGNTIYF.

The rearrangement links TRBV28 to TRBJ2-7, with 8 bases identical to TRBD1. CDR1 is MDHEN and CDR2 is SYDVKM in the germline V gene. The CDR3 runs to 14 residues. V was clipped by 6 bases and J by 0 bases; unmatched bases: 4. CDR3 bases: TGTGCCAGCAGCACCCAGGGGGCCTCCTACGAGCAGTACTTC. Translated, it gives CASSTQGASYEQYF.

V usage is TRBV7-9 and J usage is TRBJ2-2; D remains unclear. Trimming took 5 bases from V and 4 from J, leaving 11 bases between them. Germline values: CDR1 SEHNR, CDR2 FQNEAQ (reference sequence). There are 14 residues in the CDR3. The CDR3 coding sequence is TGTGCCAGCAGCCGAGAGGTGGGCACCGGGGAGCTGTTTTTT. Its translation: CASSREVGTGELFF.

The chain carries TRBV6-1 and TRBJ1-5; D is uncertain. Germline V gene lookup returns CDR1 MNHNS and CDR2 SASEGT. V was clipped by 5 bases and J by 0 bases, with 8 bases between them. This CDR3 comprises 14 residues. CDR3 residues: CASSTRHSNQPQHF. DNA for the CDR3: TGTGCCAGCAGTACTCGCCATAGCAATCAGCCCCAGCATTTT.

The J gene is TRBJ2-6, the V gene TRBV11-2; 8 positions match TRBD1. Germline values: CDR1 SGHAT, CDR2 FQNNGV. Trimming at V came to 4 bases and at J to 1 base, leaving 6 bases not matched to a gene. The CDR3 totals 17 residues. CDR3 sequence: CASSSSRGRSGANVLTF. The CDR3 DNA reads as TGTGCCAGCAGCTCTTCCAGGGGGCGGTCTGGGGCCAACGTCCTGACTTTC.

As to this clone: The junction shows a germline mismatch at one end, possibly a read error. This chain uses TRBV7-7 with TRBJ2-1; TRBD2 matches at 11 bases. CDR1 is SSHAT and CDR2 is FNYEAQ in the germline V gene (reference sequence). The CDR3 has 14 residues. The CDR3 DNA reads as TGTGCTAGCAGCCCGGGACTAGCGGCGAATGAGCAGTTCTTC. It codes for CASSPGLAANEQFF.

This chain connects TRBV5-1 to TRBJ2-2, with 7 bases identical to TRBD1. Germline loops: CDR1 SGHRS, CDR2 YFSETQ. Germline trimming cut 1 base from V and 1 base from J; bases unmatched to any gene: 1. The CDR3 is made up of 15 amino acids. The CDR3 loop reads CASSLTGVNTGELFF. Here the CDR3 DNA reads TGCGCCAGCAGCTTGACAGGGGTGAACACCGGGGAGCTGTTTTTT.

The chain employs TRBV19 and TRBJ1-2; unclear D gene. The CDR3 covers 17 residues. The V gene's germline CDR1 is LNHDA and CDR2 SQIVND (reference sequence). Trimming left V 2 bases short and J 2 bases short, with 18 bases between. In DNA form, the CDR3 reads TGTGCCAGTAGTATACCGGGCCATCTTATAGGGAACTATGGCTACACCTTC. It is translated as CASSIPGHLIGNYGYTF.

The chain has TRBV13 and TRBJ2-3, with 13 nucleotides matching TRBD2. In germline, CDR1 is PRHDT, CDR2 FYEKMQ (reference sequence). Germline trimming cut 5 bases from V and 4 bases from J; bases unmatched to any gene: 9. The CDR3 is made up of 17 amino acids. This CDR3 is CASSTVLAGGPADTQYF. CDR3 nucleotide sequence: TGTGCCAGCAGCACCGTACTAGCGGGGGGGCCCGCAGATACGCAGTATTTT.